Listed below are T cell receptor beta chains from one sample, sequenced in a study of STAT5B mutations in CD4+ large granular lymphocyte leukemia. Data came from immunoSEQ multiplex PCR; TCRdb stores just in-frame clones and leaves some out. The sample contains some 40,000 clones, 70% to 90% of which appear only once. Sequences were obtained from CD4+ T cells from blood buffy coats. Every receptor here comes from a human donor in good health. Both conserved end residues are part of each CDR3. A D gene is named only where the DNA matches it firmly. Size is stated for part of the rows, as once, few or many counts, or as a class when the clone is expanded.

TRBJ2-3,TRBV7-3,-,-,CASSLNLRDTQYF,TGTGCCAGCAGCTTAAATCTAAGAGATACGCAGTATTTT
TRBJ2-3,TRBV2,-,once,CASPQPISTDTQYF,TGTGCCAGCCCCCAGCCCATTAGCACAGATACGCAGTATTTT
TRBJ1-2,TRBV2,-,few,CASSPTLRGGYTF,TGTGCCAGCAGTCCGACCTTGAGAGGGGGCTACACCTTC
TRBJ1-1,TRBV27,TRBD1,few,CASRRDRGHTEAFF,TGTGCCAGCAGACGGGACAGGGGGCACACTGAAGCTTTCTTT
TRBJ1-1,TRBV6-1,TRBD1,-,CASSWDRNTEAFF,TGTGCCAGCAGCTGGGACAGGAACACTGAAGCTTTCTTT
TRBJ2-1,TRBV30,-,-,CAWSVELGYNEQFF,TGTGCCTGGAGTGTAGAGTTAGGTTACAATGAGCAGTTCTTC
TRBJ2-2,TRBV11-2,-,-,CASSSGFGELFF,TGTGCCAGCAGCTCAGGGTTCGGGGAGCTGTTTTTT
TRBJ1-1,TRBV9,-,-,CASSPPGGGRNTEAFF,TGTGCCAGCAGCCCCCCAGGCGGGGGGCGCAACACTGAAGCTTTCTTT
TRBJ2-7,TRBV27,TRBD1,-,CASRYNSRDRDRQYF,TGTGCCAGCAGATACAATTCCCGGGACAGGGATCGGCAGTACTTC
TRBJ2-7,TRBV11-1,TRBD1,-,CASSLEQGTGEQYF,TGTGCCAGCAGCTTAGAACAGGGGACAGGCGAGCAGTACTTC
TRBJ1-2,TRBV7-8,-,-,CASSLAVFSPGGYTF,TGTGCCAGCAGCTTAGCGGTCTTCAGCCCGGGCGGCTACACCTTC
TRBJ1-2,TRBV29-1,TRBD1,once,CSVRQGEGYTF,TGCAGCGTGCGACAGGGAGAAGGCTACACCTTC
TRBJ2-2,TRBV13,-,-,CASSLSTNTGELFF,TGTGCCAGCAGCTTATCAACGAACACCGGGGAGCTGTTTTTT
TRBJ1-1,TRBV12-5,-,-,CASGRTKVGTEAFF,TGTGCTAGTGGACGGACGAAGGTCGGGACTGAAGCTTTCTTT
TRBJ2-5,TRBV18,TRBD2,-,CASSPPPGGGQETQYF,TGTGCCAGCTCACCACCGCCGGGGGGAGGGCAAGAGACCCAGTACTTC
TRBJ1-5,TRBV2,TRBD1,-,CASKIQGGNQPQHF,TGTGCCAGTAAAATCCAGGGGGGCAATCAGCCCCAGCATTTT
TRBJ1-1,TRBV2,-,-,CASSLFQARGTEAFF,TGTGCCAGCAGTCTATTCCAGGCCAGGGGCACTGAAGCTTTCTTT
TRBJ2-1,TRBV5-1,TRBD2,few,CASSFPTGGGTYNEQFF,TGCGCCAGCAGCTTCCCTACGGGGGGGGGTACCTACAATGAGCAGTTCTTC
TRBJ1-5,TRBV19,-,-,CASTRSQGLGQPQHF,TGTGCCAGTACCCGATCCCAGGGGTTAGGTCAGCCCCAGCATTTT
TRBJ2-5,TRBV4-3,TRBD2,-,CASSHAIGTTLQETQYF,TGCGCCAGCAGCCATGCGATTGGGACTACGTTACAAGAGACCCAGTACTTC
TRBJ2-7,TRBV7-6,-,once,CASSLYPQGNEQYF,TGTGCCAGCAGCTTGTATCCTCAGGGGAACGAGCAGTACTTC
TRBJ2-2,TRBV7-3,TRBD2,-,CASSLTSGANTGELFF,TGTGCCAGCAGCCTGACTAGCGGGGCGAACACCGGGGAGCTGTTTTTT
TRBJ2-3,TRBV7-7,TRBD1,-,CASSPGTGGTDTQYF,TGTGCCAGCAGCCCCGGGACAGGGGGCACAGATACGCAGTATTTT
TRBJ1-2,TRBV28,-,-,CASSLTFTEYYGYTF,TGTGCCAGCAGTTTAACCTTCACAGAGTACTATGGCTACACCTTC
TRBJ1-1,TRBV5-1,-,-,CASSYPGRYGTEAFF,TGCGCCAGCAGCTATCCCGGTAGATATGGCACTGAAGCTTTCTTT
TRBJ2-7,TRBV20-1,-,-,CSARPSYEQYF,TGCAGTGCTAGACCCAGCTACGAGCAGTACTTC
TRBJ2-1,TRBV9,-,-,CASSVPQGKKFF,TGTGCCAGCAGCGTACCCCAAGGGAAAAAGTTCTTC
TRBJ1-1,TRBV5-4,-,-,CASSLARGNTEAFF,TGTGCCAGCAGCTTGGCCAGGGGGAACACTGAAGCTTTCTTT
TRBJ2-7,TRBV5-1,-,-,CASSLVSSYEQYF,TGCGCCAGCAGCTTGGTTTCCTCCTACGAGCAGTACTTC
TRBJ1-2,TRBV4-1,TRBD1,-,CASSQIGTGKLYYGYTF,TGCGCCAGCAGCCAAATCGGGACAGGGAAACTTTACTATGGCTACACCTTC
TRBJ1-5,TRBV6-6,TRBD1,-,CASSYSTGVQPQHF,TGTGCCAGCAGTTATTCCACAGGGGTCCAGCCCCAGCATTTT
TRBJ1-2,TRBV21-1,-,-,CASSRPITQGYGYTF,TGTGCCAGCAGCCGACCTATTACACAGGGATATGGCTACACCTTC
TRBJ2-5,TRBV9,-,-,CASSPRGLLGETQYF,TGTGCCAGCAGCCCGAGAGGTCTCCTAGGGGAGACCCAGTACTTC
TRBJ2-7,TRBV4-1,TRBD2,-,CASSQTAAGFLHGEQYF,TGCGCCAGCAGCCAAACAGCAGCGGGATTCCTCCACGGCGAGCAGTACTTC
TRBJ1-2,TRBV28,TRBD1,-,CASSLGQGYGYTF,TGTGCCAGCAGTTTGGGACAGGGGTATGGCTACACCTTC
TRBJ2-2,TRBV4-2,TRBD2,-,CASGSTSGEGELFF,TGTGCCAGCGGATCGACTAGCGGGGAAGGGGAGCTGTTTTTT
TRBJ1-2,TRBV19,-,-,CASSITSAWNGYTF,TGTGCCAGTAGTATTACTTCGGCGTGGAATGGCTACACCTTC
TRBJ2-1,TRBV30,TRBD1,-,CAWSFPGQGKQFF,TGTGCCTGGAGTTTCCCGGGACAGGGTAAGCAGTTCTTC
TRBJ2-3,TRBV30,TRBD2,-,CAWGTSAKSTDTQYF,TGTGCCTGGGGCACTAGCGCCAAGAGCACAGATACGCAGTATTTT
TRBJ1-2,TRBV5-1,-,-,CASSLADSYGGYTF,TGCGCCAGCAGCTTGGCCGACAGCTATGGAGGCTACACCTTC
TRBJ1-1,TRBV20-1,-,-,CSAPSNTEAFF,TGCAGTGCCCCCTCGAACACTGAAGCTTTCTTT
TRBJ1-5,TRBV2,-,-,CASSERAGNQPQHF,TGTGCCAGCAGTGAACGCGCAGGGAATCAGCCCCAGCATTTT
TRBJ2-1,TRBV7-9,TRBD2,-,CASSSGTSFFIEQFF,TGTGCCAGCAGCTCCGGGACTAGCTTCTTTATTGAGCAGTTCTTC
TRBJ2-5,TRBV5-4,TRBD2,-,CASSPSLATETQYF,TGTGCCAGCAGCCCTTCACTAGCGACAGAGACCCAGTACTTC
TRBJ1-6,TRBV25-1,TRBD1,-,CASSEGQGEGVRALHF,TGTGCCAGCAGTGAGGGACAGGGAGAGGGAGTCAGGGCCCTCCACTTT
TRBJ2-5,TRBV7-9,TRBD2,-,CASSLGRTRDETQYF,TGTGCCAGCAGCTTAGGAAGGACTAGAGATGAGACCCAGTACTTC